Listed here are 22 T cell receptor beta chains from one sample, sequenced in a study of Ad26.COV2.S vaccination and SARS-CoV-2 variants. Noted treatment: 15 to 20 received Ad26.COV2.S at low or high dose, single or two shots; 5 received placebo; per-sample allocation not given. The samples were gathered on day 63 after the first injection of vaccine or placebo. TCRdb's table, derived via immunoSEQ multiplex PCR, lists solely in-frame clones and lacks some. The sample includes hundreds of thousands of clones, about 89% seen only once; the top ten take around 1.4%. Sequencing used peripheral blood, obtained in a trial of Ad26.COV2.S vaccine versus placebo. These TCRs come from a person between 18 and 65 years old who received the Ad26.COV2.S COVID-19 vaccine or a placebo.

J is TRBJ2-5 and V is TRBV5-1; D might be TRBD2 (6 bases). Germline V gene lookup returns CDR1 SGHRS and CDR2 YFSETQ. The CDR3 sequence is 16 residues long. V lost 0 bases and J lost 1, with 13 bases in between. The CDR3 loop reads CASSLGTGRGQETQYF. The CDR3 DNA sequence: TGCGCCAGCAGCTTGGGAACCGGGAGAGGCCAAGAGACCCAGTACTTC. The full variable domain, in which reference TRBV5-1 and TRBJ2-5 provide the parts outside the CDR3, is KAGVTQTPRYLIKTRGQQVTLSCSPISGHRSVSWYQQTPGQGLQFLFEYFSETQRNKGNFPGRFSGRQFSNSRSEMNVSTLELGDSALYLCASSLGTGRGQETQYFGPGTRLLVL.

The V and J genes are TRBV5-1 and TRBJ2-5; TRBD1 is a possible D gene (6 bases). Trimming shortened V by 6 bases and J by 2 bases, and 14 bases separated the two germline ends. CDR1 is SGHRS, CDR2 YFSETQ, per germline. The CDR3 is 14 residues long. The CDR3 protein is CASKIGGGQETQYF. The CDR3 nucleotides read TGCGCCAGCAAAATTGGGGGCGGACAAGAGACCCAGTACTTC.

V gene TRBV30 combines with J gene TRBJ1-5; 9 bases agree with TRBD1. Germline V gives CDR1 GTSNPN, CDR2 SVGIG (reference sequence). The CDR3 runs to 15 residues. V was clipped by 2 bases and J by 4 bases; unmatched bases: 6. Here the CDR3 reads CAWSSIDRGNQPQHF. CDR3 nucleotides: TGTGCCTGGAGTTCCATTGACAGGGGGAATCAGCCCCAGCATTTT.

As for this clone: In the same sample, other DNA sequences code for this CDR3. This chain joins TRBV7-2 and TRBJ1-5, with D possibly TRBD1 on 5 matching bases. V lost 5 bases and J lost 4, with 9 bases in between. Germline assignment: CDR1 SGHTA and CDR2 FQGNSA. CDR3 length: 13 residues. The CDR3 region has the DNA TGTGCCAGCAGCCTACAGGAGAATCAGCCCCAGCATTTT. It translates to CASSLQENQPQHF.

The rearrangement uses TRBV18 and TRBJ1-6; the D is unclear. V lost 2 bases to trimming and J lost 3 bases, with 14 bases between them. The CDR3 spans 17 residues. The germline V gene has CDR1 KGHSH and CDR2 LQKENI. DNA of the CDR3: TGTGCCAGCTCACCAACACTGGGTTCCTTCTATAATTCACCCCTCCACTTT. It translates to CASSPTLGSFYNSPLHF.

Comments on this clone: Other DNA sequences in the same sample also yield this CDR3. The V call is TRBV20-1, the J call TRBJ2-7; unclear D gene. CDR3 length equals 11 residues. Trimming left V 5 bases short and J 0 bases short, with 5 bases between. The germline gives CDR1 DFQATT, CDR2 SNEGSKA (reference sequence). For the CDR3, the DNA is TGCAGTGCTCGGACCTCCTACGAGCAGTACTTC. Translation gives CSARTSYEQYF.

The V and J genes are TRBV29-1 and TRBJ1-2; no clear D gene. Germline V gene sequence: CDR1 SQVTM, CDR2 ANQGSEA. The V end was cut by 7 bases, the J end by 3 bases, with 9 bases between. The CDR3 runs 11 residues. Here the CDR3 reads CSAGEDYGYTF. CDR3 bases: TGCAGCGCCGGGGAAGACTATGGCTACACCTTC. Combining the CDR3 with reference TRBV29-1 and TRBJ1-2 gives the whole variable domain SAVISQKPSRDICQRGTSLTIQCQVDSQVTMMFWYRQQPGQSLTLIATANQGSEATYESGFVIDKFPISRPNLTFSTLTVSNMSPEDSSIYLCSAGEDYGYTFGSGTRLTVV.

This clone is a singleton in its sample. V gene TRBV9 combines with J gene TRBJ2-7; D not certain. CDR1 is SGDLS and CDR2 is YYNGEE in the germline V gene. The CDR3 spans 14 residues. V shed 0 bases and J shed 4 bases, with 11 bases lying between them. The CDR3 spells CASSVEPVLYEQYF. The DNA of the CDR3 is TGTGCCAGCAGCGTAGAACCTGTCTTGTACGAGCAGTACTTC.

The CDR3: CASSMGSDGNEQFF. The CDR3 nucleotides read TGTGCCAGTAGTATGGGTTCCGATGGCAATGAGCAGTTCTTC. The rearrangement uses TRBV19 and TRBJ2-1; no clear D gene. The germline V gene encodes CDR1 LNHDA and CDR2 SQIVND (reference sequence). V lost 3 bases to trimming and J lost 6 bases, with 12 bases between them. The CDR3 covers 14 residues.

The chain carries TRBV4-2 and TRBJ2-3, with 10 bases that match TRBD2. CDR1 is LGHNA and CDR2 is YNFKEQ in the germline V gene. There are 17 residues in the CDR3. V shed 1 base, J shed 6 bases, and the junction held 10 bases outside the gene matches. The CDR3 loop reads CASSQALTSGDPDTQYF. The CDR3 region has the DNA TGTGCCAGCAGCCAAGCTCTCACTAGCGGGGATCCCGATACGCAGTATTTT.

The rearrangement links TRBV7-9 to TRBJ2-2; D ambiguous. With 2 bases removed from V and 4 bases from J, the gap between germline ends came to 14 bases. This CDR3 comprises 16 residues. Germline V gene lookup returns CDR1 SEHNR and CDR2 FQNEAQ (reference sequence). The DNA of the CDR3 is TGTGCCAGCAGCTTATCGGCGGAGTTGGTCACCGGGGAGCTGTTTTTT. Translation: CASSLSAELVTGELFF.

The CDR3 spells CASSLHGLAGRDEQFF. CDR3 nucleotides: TGCGCCAGCAGCTTGCATGGGCTAGCGGGGAGGGATGAGCAGTTCTTC. The chain uses TRBV5-1 and TRBJ2-1; 9 bases map to TRBD2. Germline assignment: CDR1 SGHRS and CDR2 YFSETQ. The CDR3 sequence is 16 residues long. V gave up 1 base and J gave up 8 bases; unmatched junction bases: 10.

V usage is TRBV19 and J usage is TRBJ2-7; the match to TRBD2 covers 9 bases. The germline CDR1 and CDR2 sequences are LNHDA and SQIVND (reference sequence). V lost 5 bases, J lost 3 bases, and 8 bases stayed unmatched. The CDR3 extends over 15 amino acids. CDR3 amino acids: CASSSRASGDYEQYF. CDR3 DNA sequence: TGTGCCAGTAGTTCCAGGGCTAGCGGGGACTACGAGCAGTACTTC.

The V call is TRBV30, the J call TRBJ2-1; no clear D. The germline V gene encodes CDR1 GTSNPN and CDR2 SVGIG (reference sequence). V lost 2 bases and J 12 bases, leaving 11 bases between the germline ends. CDR3 length equals 11 residues. The DNA for the CDR3 is TGTGCCTGGAGTCCCAGGACCGGGCAGTTCTTC. Translating it yields CAWSPRTGQFF.

This clone was observed a few times. The chain carries TRBV6-5 and TRBJ1-6; possible D gene TRBD1, 5 bases. This CDR3 spans 15 amino acids. Germline assignment: CDR1 MNHEY and CDR2 SVGAGI. V lost 8 bases and J lost 0, with 11 bases in between. As DNA, the CDR3 is TGTGCCAGCCCTCGACAGCCCTCCTATAATTCACCCCTCCACTTT. Its translation is CASPRQPSYNSPLHF.

The chain joins TRBV6-1 to TRBJ2-2, with D perhaps assigned TRBD1 or TRBD2 (7 bases each). Germline-derived CDR1 and CDR2 are MNHNS and SASEGT. The CDR3 has 14 residues. Trimming pared 2 bases from V and 5 bases from J, leaving 9 bases between. The CDR3, as DNA: TGTGCCAGCAGTGAACAGGGGGGGACCGGGGAGCTGTTTTTT. This codes for CASSEQGGTGELFF.

V usage is TRBV5-1 and J usage is TRBJ1-2; 9 bases fit TRBD1. The CDR3 sequence is 13 residues long. The V gene end was trimmed by 2 bases and the J gene end by 8 bases; junction bases not matched to a gene: 4. The germline V gene encodes CDR1 SGHRS and CDR2 YFSETQ. The DNA of the CDR3 is TGCGCCAGCAGCTTCCGGGACAGGGACGGCTACACCTTC. Protein: CASSFRDRDGYTF. Variable domain in full (rest from reference TRBV5-1 and TRBJ1-2): KAGVTQTPRYLIKTRGQQVTLSCSPISGHRSVSWYQQTPGQGLQFLFEYFSETQRNKGNFPGRFSGRQFSNSRSEMNVSTLELGDSALYLCASSFRDRDGYTFGSGTRLTVV.

The rearrangement joins TRBV18 to TRBJ2-7, with TRBD1 identical over 8 bases. V gave up 3 bases and J gave up 2 bases; unmatched junction bases: 3. CDR3 length equals 14 residues. Germline V gene lookup returns CDR1 KGHSH and CDR2 LQKENI. DNA of the CDR3: TGTGCCAGCTCACCGACGACAGGGGCCTACGAGCAGTACTTC. Translating it yields CASSPTTGAYEQYF.

This clone was counted only a few times. The chain combines TRBV6-6 with TRBJ1-6; 8 bases match TRBD1. CDR1 and CDR2 (germline): MNHNY, SVGAGI (reference sequence). V lost 8 bases, J lost 7 bases, and 13 bases stayed unmatched. The CDR3 contains 16 residues. CDR3 DNA: TGTGCCAGCGGTCTAACCCAGGGGGCTTGGAATTCACCCCTCCACTTT. It encodes CASGLTQGAWNSPLHF.

The table lists this clone with a count of one. The chain recombines TRBV18 with TRBJ1-2; the D gene is possibly TRBD1 (5 bases). This CDR3 spans 12 amino acids. The germline CDR1 and CDR2 sequences are KGHSH and LQKENI. V was shortened by 2 bases and J by 10 bases, with 11 bases between the two germline ends. CDR3: CASSPTDSNYTF. The CDR3 DNA follows: TGTGCCAGCTCACCAACAGACAGTAACTACACCTTC.

V gene TRBV30 combines with J gene TRBJ1-1; possibly TRBD1 for D (5 bases). V was cut by 3 bases and J by 1 base, with 9 bases left in between. This CDR3 is built from 13 residues. Germline CDR1 reads GTSNPN; CDR2 reads SVGIG (reference sequence). The CDR3 loop reads CAWRGGWNTEAFF. The CDR3 DNA is TGTGCCTGGAGGGGGGGGTGGAACACTGAAGCTTTCTTT.

The gene calls are TRBV6-2 or TRBV6-3 and TRBJ2-3, with TRBD2 matching 7 bases. V shed 5 bases and J 4 bases; nucleotides not matched to a gene: 3. Germline V gene sequence: CDR1 MNHEY, CDR2 SVGEGT. The CDR3 runs 13 residues. In DNA, the CDR3 is TGTGCCAGCAGTCCCACTAGCGCAGATACGCAGTATTTT. Translating it yields CASSPTSADTQYF.